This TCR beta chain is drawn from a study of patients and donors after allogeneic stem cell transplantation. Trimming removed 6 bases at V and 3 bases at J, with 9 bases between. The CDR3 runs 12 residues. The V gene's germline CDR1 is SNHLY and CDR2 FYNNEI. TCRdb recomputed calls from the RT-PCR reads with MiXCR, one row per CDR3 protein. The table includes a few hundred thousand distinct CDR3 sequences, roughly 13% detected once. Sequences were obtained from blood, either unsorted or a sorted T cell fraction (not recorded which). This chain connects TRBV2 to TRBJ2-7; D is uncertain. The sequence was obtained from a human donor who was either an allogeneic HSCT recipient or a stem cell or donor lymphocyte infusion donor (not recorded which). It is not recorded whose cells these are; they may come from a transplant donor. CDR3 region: CASSKYYYEQYF. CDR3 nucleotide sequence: TGTGCCAGCAGCAAGTACTACTACGAGCAGTACTTC.